Listed below are T cell receptor beta chains from one sample, sequenced in a study of breast tumors, draining lymph nodes, adjacent tissues. TCRdb used MiXCR to reprocess the multiplex PCR reads, holding one entry per CDR3 protein. The data contain around 25,000 distinct CDR3 sequences, approximately 23% of them singletons. Sequenced input: breast tumor tissue. The receptors come from a female donor with breast cancer. Some clones in this sample may be carry-over from other donors' samples. CDR3s include the opening cysteine and the closing phenylalanine or tryptophan. The D gene is left open where the match is weak. Clone size is stated in some rows and not others, as once, few, many or a class when expanded.

cdr3_aa	cdr3_nt	clone_size	d_call	v_call	j_call
CASTLGGDTQYF	TGCGCCAGCACCTTGGGGGGAGATACGCAGTATTTT	-	-	TRBV10-2	TRBJ2-3
CASSPLPDASYEQYF	TGTGCCAGCTCACCACTCCCGGACGCCTCCTACGAGCAGTACTTC	many	-	TRBV18	TRBJ2-7
CASSAHGGEQYF	TGCGCCAGCAGCGCCCACGGGGGCGAGCAGTACTTC	-	-	TRBV5-1	TRBJ2-7
CASSRGGASGSDGELFF	TGTGCCAGTAGTAGGGGTGGAGCTAGCGGGAGCGACGGGGAGCTGTTTTTT	many	TRBD2	TRBV19	TRBJ2-2
CASSHRGPGYTF	TGTGCCAGCAGCCACAGGGGACCGGGCTACACCTTC	many	TRBD1	TRBV5-5	TRBJ1-2
CASSYQAGGPHEQFF	TGTGCCAGCAGTTATCAAGCGGGAGGGCCGCATGAGCAGTTCTTC	-	TRBD2	TRBV6-5	TRBJ2-1
CASSRRTGGNEKLFF	TGTGCCAGCAGTCGCAGGACAGGAGGGAATGAAAAACTGTTTTTT	many	TRBD1	TRBV3-1	TRBJ1-4
CASNQQGSGNTIYF	TGTGCCAGCAATCAACAGGGTTCTGGAAACACCATATATTTT	-	-	TRBV14	TRBJ1-3
CASSKSREEHYNEQFF	TGTGCCAGCAGTAAATCGCGGGAAGAACACTACAATGAGCAGTTCTTC	many	-	TRBV6-6	TRBJ2-1
CASSLTRGSGNTIYF	TGCGCCAGCAGCTTGACTAGGGGCTCTGGAAACACCATATATTTT	many	-	TRBV5-1	TRBJ1-3
CASSIERASYNEQFF	TGTGCCAGCAGCATAGAGCGGGCCTCTTACAATGAGCAGTTCTTC	many	-	TRBV2	TRBJ2-1
CASSLVGDGNNIYF	TGTGCCAGCAGCTTAGTAGGGGATGGGAACAACATATATTTT	-	-	TRBV7-2	TRBJ1-3
CASSPIPTRTSGMSYEQYF	TGTGCCAGCAGCCCAATCCCTACCCGGACTAGCGGGATGTCCTACGAGCAGTACTTC	many	TRBD2	TRBV7-6	TRBJ2-7
CSVEDHLLDRGQGGYTF	TGCAGCGTTGAAGATCACCTATTGGACAGGGGGCAAGGTGGCTACACCTTC	-	TRBD1	TRBV29-1	TRBJ1-2
CASSLWLQSSGNTIYF	TGCGCCAGCAGCTTGTGGCTCCAGAGCTCTGGAAACACCATATATTTT	many	-	TRBV5-1	TRBJ1-3
CASSLTFGQGWNEQFF	TGTGCCAGCAGTCTAACCTTTGGACAGGGATGGAATGAGCAGTTCTTC	-	TRBD1	TRBV28	TRBJ2-1
CASSLAGGPYEQYF	TGCGCCAGCAGCTTGGCCGGCGGGCCCTACGAGCAGTACTTC	many	-	TRBV5-1	TRBJ2-7
CASSEGGDTGELFF	TGTGCCAGCAGTGAAGGGGGCGACACCGGGGAGCTGTTTTTT	-	-	TRBV6-1	TRBJ2-2
CASGDRLNEKLFF	TGTGCCAGCGGGGACAGACTTAATGAAAAACTGTTTTTT	many	TRBD1	TRBV6-1	TRBJ1-4
CASSPGQRLGQFF	TGTGCCAGCAGTCCGGGACAGCGCTTAGGGCAGTTCTTC	many	TRBD1	TRBV2	TRBJ2-1
CSARAPRQNQPQHF	TGCAGTGCCAGGGCGCCTAGGCAAAATCAGCCCCAGCATTTT	many	-	TRBV20-1	TRBJ1-5
CASSLGGTWDFYNEQFF	TGTGCCAGCAGCTTAGGGGGGACGTGGGACTTTTACAATGAGCAGTTCTTC	many	-	TRBV7-8	TRBJ2-1
CASSTGLTGFNEQFF	TGTGCCAGCAGCACGGGACTAACGGGATTCAATGAGCAGTTCTTC	many	TRBD2	TRBV19	TRBJ2-1
CASSLAGTDTQYF	TGTGCCAGCAGTTTAGCAGGCACAGATACGCAGTATTTT	many	-	TRBV28	TRBJ2-3
CASSVAANTEAYF	TGTGCCAGCAGCGTAGCCGCGAACACTGAAGCTTACTTT	-	-	TRBV9	TRBJ1-1
CSAGDRDYREDEQYF	TGCAGTGCTGGCGACCGGGACTACCGCGAAGATGAGCAGTATTTT	-	TRBD2	TRBV20-1	TRBJ2-3
CASSFWGSTGTGGADEQFF	TGTGCCAGCAGTTTTTGGGGTTCGACCGGGACAGGGGGTGCGGATGAGCAGTTCTTC	many	TRBD1	TRBV12-3/TRBV12-4	TRBJ2-1
CASSLRAGGHNEQFF	TGTGCCAGCAGTTTAAGAGCGGGTGGGCACAATGAGCAGTTCTTC	many	-	TRBV27	TRBJ2-1
CATSRDKYKVVSTDTQYF	TGTGCCACCAGCAGAGATAAATACAAGGTAGTATCCACAGATACGCAGTATTTT	many	-	TRBV15	TRBJ2-3
CASSLWGEGRETQYF	TGTGCCAGCAGTTTGTGGGGTGAGGGCCGGGAGACCCAGTACTTC	many	-	TRBV12-3/TRBV12-4	TRBJ2-5
CASSLTHGNQPQHF	TGTGCCAGCAGCTTAACTCACGGGAATCAGCCCCAGCATTTT	many	-	TRBV5-6	TRBJ1-5
CSAREVGLESFGEQFF	TGCAGTGCTAGGGAGGTGGGACTAGAATCATTTGGTGAGCAGTTCTTC	many	TRBD2	TRBV20-1	TRBJ2-1
CAWSLHPLGEFF	TGTGCCTGGAGTTTGCATCCTCTCGGGGAGTTCTTC	many	-	TRBV30	TRBJ2-1
CASSLGDGTYEQYF	TGTGCCAGCAGCTTGGGGGACGGTACCTACGAGCAGTACTTC	many	-	TRBV5-6	TRBJ2-7
CASSRAGHEQYF	TGTGCCAGCAGTAGGGCGGGGCACGAGCAGTACTTC	-	-	TRBV7-9	TRBJ2-7
CASSVPPGEQYF	TGTGCCAGCAGTGTTCCCCCTGGCGAGCAGTACTTC	many	-	TRBV2	TRBJ2-7
CASSRLYRDGYNEQFF	TGTGCCAGCTCACGCTTGTATAGGGACGGATACAATGAGCAGTTCTTC	many	-	TRBV18	TRBJ2-1
CAISESGSGANVLTF	TGTGCCATCAGTGAGTCAGGCTCTGGGGCCAACGTCCTGACTTTC	many	-	TRBV10-3	TRBJ2-6
CASSPSAAGSNYGYTF	TGCGCCAGCAGCCCTTCAGCGGCAGGTTCTAACTATGGCTACACCTTC	medium-sized	-	TRBV4-1	TRBJ1-2
CSAVQGREQYF	TGCAGCGCGGTACAGGGTCGGGAGCAGTACTTC	medium-sized	-	TRBV29-1	TRBJ2-7
CASSPYPGQGAAIFTQYF	TGCGCCAGCAGCCCATACCCGGGACAGGGGGCTGCGATCTTTACGCAGTATTTT	once	TRBD1	TRBV4-1	TRBJ2-3